A selection of T cell receptor beta chains follows, all from one sample in a study of identical twins. MiXCR, run by TCRdb on the 5' RACE reads, gives a single entry per CDR3 protein. The sample yields 450,000 to 650,000 distinct CDR3 sequences, around 15% seen once. These records were also assigned to another study, of yellow fever vaccine responses in identical twins.

Sequences were obtained from CD4+ T cells sorted from blood. All receptors derive from a woman younger than 35 in good health. The CDR3 runs from the conserved cysteine through the conserved F or W. The order of the fields is D gene, J gene, clone size, V gene, CDR3 DNA, CDR3 protein. A D gene is named only where the DNA matches it firmly. A row's size may be missing; if present it is once, few, many or a size class.

>NA|TRBJ2-2|few|TRBV5-1
TGCGCCAGCAGCTTTGGGGCTTCAGAGAACACCGGGGAGCTGTTTTTT
CASSFGASENTGELFF
>TRBD1|TRBJ2-3|NA|TRBV5-1
TGCGCCAGCAGCTTGGAGGGACAGGGAGTAGATACGCAGTATTTT
CASSLEGQGVDTQYF
>TRBD1|TRBJ1-1|many|TRBV20-1
TGCAGTGCTACGGACAGGGTTTTGGCTTTCTTT
CSATDRVLAFF
>TRBD1|TRBJ1-6|few|TRBV7-9
TGTGCCAGCAGCTTAGCCACAGGGGGTATGGGTTCACCCCTCCACTTT
CASSLATGGMGSPLHF
>TRBD1|TRBJ1-6|NA|TRBV20-1
TGCAGTGCTCGAGTAGGGGACAGGGATGATTCACCCCTCCACTTT
CSARVGDRDDSPLHF
>NA|TRBJ1-1|few|TRBV2
TGTGCCAGCAGTGTCAGAAGGACTGAAGCTTTCTTT
CASSVRRTEAFF
>NA|TRBJ2-1|NA|TRBV19
TGTGCCAGTAGTATCACGGGACTTACCTACAATGAGCAGTTCTTC
CASSITGLTYNEQFF
>TRBD2|TRBJ2-7|few|TRBV2
TGTGCCAGCAGGCCCCTCGGACTAGCGGCGAACTACGAGCAGTACTTC
CASRPLGLAANYEQYF
>TRBD1|TRBJ2-6|few|TRBV3-1
TGTGCCAGCAGCCCTACCGCGGGACAGGGATCTGGGGCCAACGTCCTGACTTTC
CASSPTAGQGSGANVLTF
>TRBD1|TRBJ2-7|once|TRBV7-2
TGTGCCAGCACCCTTAGGGGGCAGCCCTACTACGAGCAGTACTTC
CASTLRGQPYYEQYF
>NA|TRBJ2-2|NA|TRBV15
TGTGCCACCAGCAGAGATAGGGGAACCGGGGAGCTGTTTTTT
CATSRDRGTGELFF
>NA|TRBJ1-3|few|TRBV5-1
TGCACCAGCAGCTTGCCGGGGACCGACTCTGGAAACACCATATATTTT
CTSSLPGTDSGNTIYF
>TRBD1|TRBJ1-3|few|TRBV5-1
TGCGCCAGCAGCTCGGGACAGGGTGGAAACACCATATATTTT
CASSSGQGGNTIYF
>NA|TRBJ1-1|few|TRBV6-5
TGTGCCAGCAGTTCCAAAAGAGCGGCTGAAGCTTTCTTT
CASSSKRAAEAFF
>NA|TRBJ2-3|NA|TRBV20-1
TGCAGTGCTACGACCGTTGCGGGAAGCACAGATACGCAGTATTTT
CSATTVAGSTDTQYF
>TRBD1|TRBJ1-1|few|TRBV29-1
TGCAGCGTTGCCACAGGGGGCACTGAAGCTTTCTTT
CSVATGGTEAFF
>TRBD2|TRBJ2-2|NA|TRBV5-1
TGCGCCAGCACCCTACGGACTAGCGGGAGGCGCGGGGAGCTGTTTTTT
CASTLRTSGRRGELFF
>TRBD1|TRBJ2-1|NA|TRBV5-5
TGTGCCAGCAGCCTGACAGGGAGTAGTGAGCAGTTCTTC
CASSLTGSSEQFF
>NA|TRBJ2-5|few|TRBV11-1
TGTGCCAGCAGCTCCATTAGACCCGCCAACCACGATCGCGAGACCCAGTACTTC
CASSSIRPANHDRETQYF
>TRBD1|TRBJ2-4|few|TRBV7-9
TGTGCCAGCAGCTTAGTCAGGGGGAGTTTTAGGGACATTCAGTACTTC
CASSLVRGSFRDIQYF
>TRBD1|TRBJ2-1|NA|TRBV11-1
TGTGCCAGCAGCTGGGGACAGGGCCCCAATGAGCAGTTCTTC
CASSWGQGPNEQFF
>TRBD2|TRBJ2-1|few|TRBV12-3/TRBV12-4
TGTGCCAGCAGTTTAGGCGGGAGTAGGTATGAGCAGTTCTTC
CASSLGGSRYEQFF
>TRBD2|TRBJ2-1|NA|TRBV28
TGTGCCAGCACTGCCGCTAGCGGGGGGATTTACAATGAGCAGTTCTTC
CASTAASGGIYNEQFF
>NA|TRBJ2-7|few|TRBV15
TGTGCCACCAGTAAGGGCTCCTACGAGCAGTACTTC
CATSKGSYEQYF